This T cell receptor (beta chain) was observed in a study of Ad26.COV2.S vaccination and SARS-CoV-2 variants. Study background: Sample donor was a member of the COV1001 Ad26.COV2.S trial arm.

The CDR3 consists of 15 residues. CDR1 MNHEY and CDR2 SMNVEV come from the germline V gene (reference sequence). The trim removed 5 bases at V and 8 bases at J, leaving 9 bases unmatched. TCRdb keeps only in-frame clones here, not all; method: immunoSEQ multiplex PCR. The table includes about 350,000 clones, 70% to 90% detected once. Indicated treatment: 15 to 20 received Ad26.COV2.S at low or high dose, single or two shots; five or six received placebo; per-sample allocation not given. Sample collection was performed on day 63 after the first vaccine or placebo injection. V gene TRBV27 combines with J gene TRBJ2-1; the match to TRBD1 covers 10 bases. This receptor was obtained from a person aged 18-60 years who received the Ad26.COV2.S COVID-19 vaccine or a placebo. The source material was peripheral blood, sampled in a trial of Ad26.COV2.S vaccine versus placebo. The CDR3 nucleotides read TGTGCCAGCAGTGGATGGGGACAGGGGTCGGATGAGCAGTTCTTC. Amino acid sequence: CASSGWGQGSDEQFF.